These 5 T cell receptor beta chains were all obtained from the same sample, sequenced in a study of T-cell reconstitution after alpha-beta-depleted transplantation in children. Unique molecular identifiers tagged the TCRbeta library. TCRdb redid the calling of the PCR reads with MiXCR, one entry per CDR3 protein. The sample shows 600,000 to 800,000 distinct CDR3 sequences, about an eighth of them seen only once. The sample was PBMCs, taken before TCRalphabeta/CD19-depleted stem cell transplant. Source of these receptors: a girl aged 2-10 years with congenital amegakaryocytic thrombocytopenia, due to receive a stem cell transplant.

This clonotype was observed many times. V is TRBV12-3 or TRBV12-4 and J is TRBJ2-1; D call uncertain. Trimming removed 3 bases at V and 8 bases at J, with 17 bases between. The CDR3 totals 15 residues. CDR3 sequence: CASSFYSTRRDEQFF. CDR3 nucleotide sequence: TGTGCCAGCAGTTTCTACTCAACCCGCCGGGATGAGCAGTTCTTC.

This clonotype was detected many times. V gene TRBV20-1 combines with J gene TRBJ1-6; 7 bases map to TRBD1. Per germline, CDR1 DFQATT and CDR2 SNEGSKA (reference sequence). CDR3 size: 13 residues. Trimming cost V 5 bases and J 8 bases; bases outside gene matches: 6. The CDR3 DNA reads TGCAGTGCTCGGACAGGAGAGCATTCACCCCTCCACTTT. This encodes CSARTGEHSPLHF.

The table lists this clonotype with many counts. CDR3 region: CASSLGGYGYNEQFF. The CDR3 DNA reads TGTGCCAGCAGCTTAGGGGGTTATGGTTACAATGAGCAGTTCTTC. This chain joins TRBV7-2 and TRBJ2-1; D ambiguous. The ends were cut back, 1 base at V and 4 bases at J, with 11 bases in the middle. CDR1 is SGHTA and CDR2 is FQGNSA in the germline V gene. The CDR3 has 15 residues.

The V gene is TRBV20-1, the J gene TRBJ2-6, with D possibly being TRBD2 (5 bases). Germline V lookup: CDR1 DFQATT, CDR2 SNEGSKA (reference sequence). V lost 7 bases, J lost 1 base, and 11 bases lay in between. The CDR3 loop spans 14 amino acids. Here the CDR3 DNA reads TGCAGTGGGAAAGCGGTGTCTGGGGCCAACGTCCTGACTTTC. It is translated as CSGKAVSGANVLTF.

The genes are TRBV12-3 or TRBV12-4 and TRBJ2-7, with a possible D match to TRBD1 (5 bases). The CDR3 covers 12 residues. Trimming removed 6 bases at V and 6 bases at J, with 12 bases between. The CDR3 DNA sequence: TGTGCCAGCAGGGGCCAGGGCAGCGAGCAGTACTTC. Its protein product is CASRGQGSEQYF.